This TCR beta chain was found in a study of cytomegalovirus exposure and HLA in healthy donors. Germline V gene sequence: CDR1 SEHNR, CDR2 FQNEAQ (reference sequence). Trimming stripped 7 bases from V and 5 bases from J, with 17 bases between. The CDR3 runs 14 residues. A multiplex PCR was run with 60 Vbeta primers and 13 Jbeta primers. The repertoire was sequenced with immunoSEQ multiplex PCR; TCRdb's copy has only in-frame clones and lacks some. The sample shows 150,000 to 200,000 clones, roughly 84% of them seen only once. Sequenced material: PBMCs. This TCR came from a man younger than 45 in good health and CMV-seronegative. The genes are TRBV7-9 and TRBJ1-1; TRBD1 is a possible D gene (6 bases). In DNA form, the CDR3 reads TGTGCCAGCACTTCGCACGGGGGGCGGACTGAAGCTTTCTTT. It specifies CASTSHGGRTEAFF.